Following are 29 T cell receptor beta chains from one sample sequenced in a study of cytomegalovirus exposure and HLA in healthy donors. PCR primers comprised 60 Vbeta and 13 Jbeta primers. The assay was immunoSEQ multiplex PCR, and TCRdb's table has in-frame clones only and misses some. Of roughly 160,000 clones listed, approximately 84% are singletons. Sequencing input: PBMCs. These receptors originate from a man younger than 45 in good health and CMV-seropositive.

This chain connects TRBV29-1 to TRBJ1-1; the D gene is possibly TRBD1 (5 bases). Trimming took 7 bases from V and 5 from J, leaving 11 bases between them. CDR1 and CDR2 (germline): SQVTM, ANQGSEA. The CDR3 length is 11 residues. The CDR3 bases are TGCAGCGGCCTAAGGGGAACTGAAGCTTTCTTT. Its translation is CSGLRGTEAFF.

The chain joins TRBV5-6 to TRBJ2-4, with a tentative D call TRBD2 (6 bases). Trimming took 1 base from V and 9 from J, leaving 11 bases between them. Germline CDR1 is SGHDT and CDR2 is YYEEEE. CDR3 length equals 13 residues. The CDR3 loop reads CASSLSRGSIQYF. Here the CDR3 DNA reads TGTGCCAGCAGCTTGAGCCGGGGGTCCATTCAGTACTTC.

DNA for the CDR3: TGCGCCAGCAGCTTCTTAGGGGGCACAGATACGCAGTATTTT. It specifies CASSFLGGTDTQYF. The chain links TRBV5-1 to TRBJ2-3, with D perhaps TRBD1 (5 bases). The CDR3 totals 14 residues. V dropped 2 bases and J dropped 1 base, with 8 bases sitting between them. CDR1 SGHRS and CDR2 YFSETQ come from the germline V gene.

The chain combines TRBV7-2 with TRBJ2-7; 11 bases agree with TRBD2. Germline V gene sequence: CDR1 SGHTA, CDR2 FQGNSA. J lost 6 bases, V lost 0 bases, and 7 bases had no gene match. This CDR3 is built from 16 residues. The CDR3: CASSLASGRAGPEQYF. CDR3 DNA sequence: TGTGCCAGCAGCTTAGCTAGCGGGAGGGCCGGACCCGAGCAGTACTTC.

The chain joins TRBV4-1 to TRBJ2-6; maybe TRBD1 (6 bases). Germline CDR1 reads MGHRA; CDR2 reads YSYEKL. The length of the CDR3 is 18 residues. Trimming pared 4 bases from V and 0 bases from J, leaving 16 bases between. The CDR3 here is CASSRTSTGISGANVLTF. Written as DNA, the CDR3 is TGCGCCAGCAGCCGCACTAGTACAGGGATCTCTGGGGCCAACGTCCTGACTTTC.

This clone was counted a few times. V is TRBV2 and J is TRBJ1-4, with 7 bases that match TRBD1. Germline CDR1 reads SNHLY; CDR2 reads FYNNEI. This CDR3 spans 14 amino acids. Trimming cost V 6 bases and J 8 bases; bases outside gene matches: 9. In DNA, the CDR3 is TGTGCCAGCAGGGCCGGGACAGAGACCGAAAAACTGTTTTTT. Its translation: CASRAGTETEKLFF.

The chain carries TRBV4-1 and TRBJ2-7; the D is unclear. This CDR3 is built from 15 residues. Per germline, CDR1 MGHRA and CDR2 YSYEKL. Trimming shortened V by 0 bases and J by 1 base, and 10 bases separated the two germline ends. In nucleotides, the CDR3 is TGCGCCAGCAGCCAAGAGGTTGAGTTGTCCTACGAGCAGTACTTC. Its translation is CASSQEVELSYEQYF.

Comments on this clone: Distinct nucleotide sequences in the sample also encode this CDR3. The chain links TRBV19 to TRBJ1-1; D perhaps matches TRBD1 (6 bases). This CDR3 spans 15 amino acids. Germline CDR1 reads LNHDA; CDR2 reads SQIVND (reference sequence). V gave up 3 bases and J gave up 0 bases, with 11 bases separating them. The CDR3: CASSIGGAMNTEAFF. CDR3 bases: TGTGCCAGTAGTATTGGGGGGGCCATGAACACTGAAGCTTTCTTT.

This clone was seen just once. The chain carries TRBV18 and TRBJ2-7; 9 positions agree with TRBD2. This CDR3 is built from 14 residues. Germline-derived CDR1 and CDR2 are KGHSH and LQKENI. J was trimmed by 7 bases and V by 7 bases; bases with no gene match: 11. In DNA, the CDR3 is TGTGCCAGCTTATACTTAGCGGGAGTGGGTGAGCAGTACTTC. Translation: CASLYLAGVGEQYF. Complete variable domain (other parts from reference TRBV18 and TRBJ2-7): NAGVMQNPRHLVRRRGQEARLRCSPMKGHSHVYWYRQLPEEGLKFMVYLQKENIIDESGMPKERFSAEFPKEGPSILRIQQVVRGDSAAYFCASLYLAGVGEQYFGPGTRLTVT.

This clone was seen more than once but under ten times. The chain couples TRBV5-6 to TRBJ2-6, with D maybe TRBD1 (6 bases). Germline CDR1 is SGHDT and CDR2 is YYEEEE. This CDR3 has 18 residues. The germline V and J ends were trimmed by 1 base and 0 bases, with 14 bases remaining between them. CDR3 protein: CASSLLDSESSGANVLTF. CDR3 sequence (DNA): TGTGCCAGCAGCTTGCTGGACAGCGAGAGCTCTGGGGCCAACGTCCTGACTTTC.

This clone was seen more than once but under ten times. This chain joins TRBV6-5 and TRBJ1-1; D might be TRBD1 (5 bases). V dropped 2 bases and J dropped 11 bases, with 12 bases sitting between them. Germline values: CDR1 MNHEY, CDR2 SVGAGI. The length of the CDR3 is 12 residues. CDR3 region: CASSYESGRAFF. CDR3 sequence (DNA): TGTGCCAGCAGTTACGAGTCAGGGCGGGCTTTCTTT.

The chain has TRBV11-3 and TRBJ2-7, with 7 positions matching TRBD2. Losses at the gene ends were 1 base for V and 0 bases for J; bases not matched to a gene: 3. Germline V gene lookup returns CDR1 SGHNT and CDR2 YENEEA. CDR3 length: 15 amino acids. CDR3 in DNA: TGTGCCAGCAGCTTAGGCCGGGACTACTCCTACGAGCAGTACTTC. Translation gives CASSLGRDYSYEQYF.

V gene TRBV5-6 combines with J gene TRBJ1-1; TRBD1 matches at 8 bases. Trimming took 3 bases from V and 4 from J; bases not matched to a gene: 5. CDR3 length equals 14 residues. Germline V gene sequence: CDR1 SGHDT, CDR2 YYEEEE. CDR3 in amino acids: CASSSGGSGTEAFF. The DNA of the CDR3 is TGTGCCAGCAGCTCAGGGGGCTCGGGCACTGAAGCTTTCTTT.

J is TRBJ2-2 and V is TRBV4-1; 10 bases map to TRBD2. CDR1 is MGHRA, CDR2 YSYEKL, per germline. The CDR3 runs 16 residues. The V and J ends lost 4 bases and 6 bases, in that order; junction bases with no gene match: 8. Here the CDR3 reads CASSPTSGIVSGELFF. The CDR3 bases are TGCGCCAGCAGCCCTACTAGCGGGATTGTTTCCGGGGAGCTGTTTTTT.

V gene TRBV14 combines with J gene TRBJ2-7; D remains unclear. The CDR3 consists of 11 residues. CDR1 and CDR2 from the germline V gene are SGHDN and FVKESK. V shed 5 bases and J shed 10 bases, with 12 bases lying between them. The CDR3 sequence: CASSSQQIQYF. For the CDR3, the DNA is TGTGCCAGCAGCTCCCAACAGATACAGTACTTC.

In its sample, this clone was seen a few times. The J gene is TRBJ2-1, the V gene TRBV5-8; 10 bases map to TRBD2. Unmatched junction bases numbered 4, after V lost 7 bases and J lost 0 bases. Per the germline V gene, CDR1 is SGHTS and CDR2 is YDEGEE. The CDR3 loop spans 15 amino acids. CDR3 sequence reads: CASVSGRSSYNEQFF. For the CDR3, the DNA is TGTGCCAGCGTTAGCGGGAGGAGCTCCTACAATGAGCAGTTCTTC.

This chain connects TRBV7-9 to TRBJ2-3; 7 nucleotides match TRBD2. V shed 5 bases, J shed 2 bases, and the junction held 4 bases outside the gene matches. CDR1 and CDR2 from the germline V gene are SEHNR and FQNEAQ (reference sequence). This CDR3 contains 14 residues. This CDR3 is CASSLTSDTDTQYF. The DNA of the CDR3 is TGTGCCAGCAGCCTAACTAGCGACACAGATACGCAGTATTTT.

The chain combines TRBV5-4 with TRBJ1-1; 7 nucleotides align to TRBD1. Germline CDR1 reads SGHNT; CDR2 reads YYREEE (reference sequence). The V segment lost 4 bases and the J segment 1 base; nucleotides outside the gene matches: 7. The length of the CDR3 is 15 residues. The CDR3 DNA reads as TGTGCCAGCAGCCTGCGACAGGGACAGAACACTGAAGCTTTCTTT. Encoded protein: CASSLRQGQNTEAFF.

The chain combines TRBV5-6 with TRBJ1-3, with D possibly TRBD1 on 5 matching bases. V shed 2 bases and J shed 0 bases, with 9 bases lying between them. From germline, CDR1 is SGHDT and CDR2 YYEEEE. This CDR3 contains 15 residues. The CDR3 reads CASSFGTSSGNTIYF. The CDR3 nucleotides are TGTGCCAGCAGCTTTGGGACTTCCTCTGGAAACACCATATATTTT.

This clone appeared once. The V gene is TRBV5-1, the J gene TRBJ2-3; 9 bases map to TRBD2. The germline CDR1 and CDR2 sequences are SGHRS and YFSETQ. The CDR3 is made up of 14 amino acids. The J segment lost 5 bases and the V segment lost 0 bases, leaving 1 base of the junction unmatched. CDR3 sequence: CASSLGLAEDTQYF. CDR3 nucleotide sequence: TGCGCCAGCAGCTTGGGACTAGCGGAAGATACGCAGTATTTT. Full variable domain (outside the CDR3, taken from reference TRBV5-1 and TRBJ2-3): KAGVTQTPRYLIKTRGQQVTLSCSPISGHRSVSWYQQTPGQGLQFLFEYFSETQRNKGNFPGRFSGRQFSNSRSEMNVSTLELGDSALYLCASSLGLAEDTQYFGPGTRLTVL.

The rearrangement links TRBV7-9 to TRBJ2-1; 7 bases are a match to TRBD2. The V and J ends lost 5 bases and 6 bases, in that order; junction bases with no gene match: 10. The CDR3 contains 15 residues. Per the germline V gene, CDR1 is SEHNR and CDR2 is FQNEAQ (reference sequence). For the CDR3, the DNA is TGTGCCAGCAGCCCCCCGGGACGGGAGGCCAATGAGCAGTTCTTC. Protein: CASSPPGREANEQFF.

The J gene is TRBJ2-3, the V gene TRBV9; 8 bases are shared with TRBD2. Germline loops: CDR1 SGDLS, CDR2 YYNGEE. CDR3 size: 15 residues. V trimming: 4 bases; J trimming: 1 base; junction bases outside the gene matches: 5. The CDR3 region has the DNA TGTGCCAGCAGCTTCCGGCGGGAGGGCACAGATACGCAGTATTTT. The encoded protein is CASSFRREGTDTQYF.

The V gene is TRBV6-1, the J gene TRBJ2-7; 10 bases fit TRBD1. Germline-derived CDR1 and CDR2 are MNHNS and SASEGT. The CDR3 sequence is 15 residues long. V gave up 4 bases and J gave up 1 base; unmatched junction bases: 4. CDR3: CASSGDRGLSYEQYF. The CDR3, as DNA: TGTGCCAGCAGTGGGGACAGGGGCTTATCCTACGAGCAGTACTTC.

The chain uses TRBV27 and TRBJ1-1; possible D gene TRBD1, 5 bases. The CDR3 is 15 amino acids. Looked up from germline, CDR1 is MNHEY and CDR2 is SMNVEV (reference sequence). V gave up 4 bases and J gave up 3 bases, with 15 bases separating them. The CDR3 region is CASSWAAGGYTEAFF. The CDR3 DNA reads TGTGCCAGCAGTTGGGCGGCTGGGGGGTACACTGAAGCTTTCTTT.

V and J are TRBV14 and TRBJ2-1, with TRBD2 matching 7 bases. J was trimmed by 9 bases and V by 6 bases; bases with no gene match: 8. Germline CDR1 is SGHDN and CDR2 is FVKESK. The CDR3 covers 13 residues. CDR3 sequence: CASRWAGATEQFF. CDR3 sequence (DNA): TGTGCCAGCAGATGGGCGGGAGCAACTGAGCAGTTCTTC.

V is TRBV19 and J is TRBJ1-2; a weak D match, TRBD1 (5 bases). The germline CDR1 and CDR2 sequences are LNHDA and SQIVND (reference sequence). The CDR3 runs 13 residues. The germline V and J ends were trimmed by 8 bases and 8 bases, with 18 bases remaining between them. CDR3 coding DNA: TGTGCCAGTGCCGCAGGGAGGATCGCGGGCTACACCTTC. Protein product: CASAAGRIAGYTF.

The chain has TRBV9 and TRBJ2-7; 11 bases fit TRBD2. J lost 4 bases, V lost 4 bases, and 7 bases had no gene match. The CDR3 loop spans 15 amino acids. The germline gives CDR1 SGDLS, CDR2 YYNGEE. CDR3 sequence reads: CASSPTSGSTYEQYF. In DNA, the CDR3 is TGTGCCAGCAGCCCTACTAGCGGGAGTACGTACGAGCAGTACTTC.

This clone has only a few counts. The chain recombines TRBV6-5 with TRBJ2-7; no clear D. The germline gives CDR1 MNHEY, CDR2 SVGAGI. This CDR3 has 13 residues. V was trimmed by 1 base and J by 2 bases, leaving 6 bases between them. CDR3 sequence (DNA): TGTGCCAGCAGTTACTTCGTCCCCTACGAGCAGTACTTC. Translation gives CASSYFVPYEQYF.

The chain uses TRBV5-6 and TRBJ1-1; maybe TRBD1 (5 bases). Trimming removed 5 bases at V and 0 bases at J, with 11 bases between. The CDR3 consists of 14 residues. CDR1 and CDR2 from the germline V gene are SGHDT and YYEEEE. CDR3 sequence: CASSFGHMNTEAFF. CDR3 bases: TGTGCCAGCAGTTTTGGACACATGAACACTGAAGCTTTCTTT.